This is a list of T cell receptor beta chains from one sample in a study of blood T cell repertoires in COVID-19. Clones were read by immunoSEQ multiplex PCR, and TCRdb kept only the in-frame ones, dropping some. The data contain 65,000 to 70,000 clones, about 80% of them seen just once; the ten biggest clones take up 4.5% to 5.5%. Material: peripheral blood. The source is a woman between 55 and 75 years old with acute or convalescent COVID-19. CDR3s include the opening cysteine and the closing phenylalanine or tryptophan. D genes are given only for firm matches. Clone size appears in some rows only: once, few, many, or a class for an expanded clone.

CDR3aa: CASSYHGGGPDTQYF; CDR3nt: TGTGCCAGCAGTTACCACGGGGGGGGCCCAGATACGCAGTATTTT; v_gene: TRBV6-5; abundance: .; d_gene: TRBD2; j_gene: TRBJ2-3
CDR3aa: CASSLVTGGQSPLHF; CDR3nt: TGTGCCAGCAGCTTAGTGACAGGGGGCCAGTCACCCCTCCACTTT; v_gene: TRBV7-2; abundance: .; d_gene: TRBD1; j_gene: TRBJ1-6
CDR3aa: CSVDLADSNYGYTF; CDR3nt: TGCAGCGTTGACTTGGCTGATTCTAACTATGGCTACACCTTC; v_gene: TRBV29-1; abundance: few; d_gene: .; j_gene: TRBJ1-2
CDR3aa: CASSPEGARYNEQFF; CDR3nt: TGTGCCAGCAGCCCAGAGGGGGCGCGGTACAATGAGCAGTTCTTC; v_gene: TRBV7-3; abundance: few; d_gene: TRBD1; j_gene: TRBJ2-1
CDR3aa: CASSPGTSGKAFF; CDR3nt: TGTGCCAGCAGCCCCGGGACATCGGGGAAAGCTTTCTTT; v_gene: TRBV7-2; abundance: .; d_gene: .; j_gene: TRBJ1-1
CDR3aa: CASSSQPGLAGGPAKNIQYF; CDR3nt: TGTGCCAGCAGCTCCCAACCGGGACTAGCGGGGGGGCCGGCCAAAAACATTCAGTACTTC; v_gene: TRBV7-3; abundance: .; d_gene: TRBD2; j_gene: TRBJ2-4
CDR3aa: CASSELPYNEQFF; CDR3nt: TGTGCCAGCAGTGAACTCCCCTACAATGAGCAGTTCTTC; v_gene: TRBV6-4; abundance: .; d_gene: .; j_gene: TRBJ2-1
CDR3aa: CATSPGGQGIWRELFF; CDR3nt: TGTGCCACCAGCCCTGGGGGACAGGGTATTTGGCGGGAGCTGTTTTTT; v_gene: TRBV24-1; abundance: few; d_gene: TRBD1; j_gene: TRBJ2-2
CDR3aa: CASSELTVEAFF; CDR3nt: TGTGCCAGCAGTGAACTTACAGTCGAAGCTTTCTTT; v_gene: TRBV6-1; abundance: few; d_gene: .; j_gene: TRBJ1-1
CDR3aa: CASSPGGVRGYTF; CDR3nt: TGTGCCAGCAGCCCGGGCGGGGTGAGAGGCTACACCTTC; v_gene: TRBV3-1/TRBV3-2; abundance: .; d_gene: .; j_gene: TRBJ1-2
CDR3aa: CASSQDWSGGAGNTDTQYF; CDR3nt: TGTGCCAGCAGCCAAGATTGGAGCGGGGGGGCCGGGAACACAGATACGCAGTATTTT; v_gene: TRBV3-1/TRBV3-2; abundance: .; d_gene: TRBD2; j_gene: TRBJ2-3
CDR3aa: CASSFLKSLGTGELFF; CDR3nt: TGTGCCAGCAGCTTCCTAAAATCCCTAGGCACCGGGGAGCTGTTTTTT; v_gene: TRBV7-3; abundance: .; d_gene: .; j_gene: TRBJ2-2
CDR3aa: CASTGTGKNTIYF; CDR3nt: TGTGCCAGCACCGGGACAGGGAAAAACACCATATATTTT; v_gene: TRBV10-3; abundance: .; d_gene: TRBD1; j_gene: TRBJ1-3
CDR3aa: CATSERDRTTGELFF; CDR3nt: TGTGCCACCAGTGAACGGGACAGGACCACCGGGGAGCTGTTTTTT; v_gene: TRBV24-1; abundance: .; d_gene: TRBD1; j_gene: TRBJ2-2
CDR3aa: CSVVVQGKDGYTF; CDR3nt: TGCAGCGTTGTAGTACAGGGGAAAGATGGCTACACCTTC; v_gene: TRBV29-1; abundance: .; d_gene: TRBD1; j_gene: TRBJ1-2
CDR3aa: CASSLASFNTGELFF; CDR3nt: TGCGCCAGCAGCTTGGCCAGTTTTAACACCGGGGAGCTGTTTTTT; v_gene: TRBV5-1; abundance: .; d_gene: .; j_gene: TRBJ2-2
CDR3aa: CASSVAGQPSTDTQYF; CDR3nt: TGTGCCAGCAGCGTAGCAGGACAGCCTAGCACAGATACGCAGTATTTT; v_gene: TRBV9; abundance: .; d_gene: .; j_gene: TRBJ2-3
CDR3aa: CASSFSGQLYEQYF; CDR3nt: TGTGCCAGCAGCTTTTCGGGACAGCTATACGAGCAGTACTTC; v_gene: TRBV5-4; abundance: .; d_gene: TRBD1; j_gene: TRBJ2-7
CDR3aa: CASSQGGSGNTIYF; CDR3nt: TGTGCCAGCAGCCAAGGCGGCTCTGGAAACACCATATATTTT; v_gene: TRBV3-1/TRBV3-2; abundance: .; d_gene: .; j_gene: TRBJ1-3
CDR3aa: CASSETSGGRDTQYF; CDR3nt: TGTGCCAGCAGTGAGACTAGCGGGGGGAGGGATACGCAGTATTTT; v_gene: TRBV2; abundance: .; d_gene: TRBD2; j_gene: TRBJ2-3
CDR3aa: CASSLTGTTLNTEAFF; CDR3nt: TGCGCCAGCAGCTTGACAGGAACCACGCTGAACACTGAAGCTTTCTTT; v_gene: TRBV5-1; abundance: once; d_gene: .; j_gene: TRBJ1-1
CDR3aa: CSVARDSNYGYTF; CDR3nt: TGCAGCGTCGCCCGGGACAGTAACTATGGCTACACCTTC; v_gene: TRBV29-1; abundance: .; d_gene: TRBD1; j_gene: TRBJ1-2
CDR3aa: CASRLAPGYGYTF; CDR3nt: TGTGCCAGCAGGCTGGCCCCAGGGTATGGCTACACCTTC; v_gene: TRBV12-3/TRBV12-4; abundance: once; d_gene: .; j_gene: TRBJ1-2
CDR3aa: CASSSGGPSTDTQYF; CDR3nt: TGCGCCAGCAGTAGCGGGGGTCCTAGCACAGATACGCAGTATTTT; v_gene: TRBV5-1; abundance: .; d_gene: TRBD2; j_gene: TRBJ2-3
CDR3aa: CASSLIPFSYNSPLHF; CDR3nt: TGTGCCAGCAGCCTTATCCCCTTCTCCTATAATTCACCCCTCCACTTT; v_gene: TRBV3-1/TRBV3-2; abundance: .; d_gene: .; j_gene: TRBJ1-6
CDR3aa: CASSSRGQGTYEQYF; CDR3nt: TGTGCCAGCAGTTCCAGGGGACAGGGGACCTACGAGCAGTACTTC; v_gene: TRBV6-5; abundance: .; d_gene: TRBD1; j_gene: TRBJ2-7
CDR3aa: CASSPGTSDYNEQFF; CDR3nt: TGTGCCAGCAGCCCCGGGACTAGCGACTACAATGAGCAGTTCTTC; v_gene: TRBV7-9; abundance: .; d_gene: TRBD2; j_gene: TRBJ2-1
CDR3aa: CASSLLSRNTIYF; CDR3nt: TGTGCCAGCTCCCTACTCTCTCGAAACACCATATATTTT; v_gene: TRBV6-5; abundance: .; d_gene: .; j_gene: TRBJ1-3
CDR3aa: CASSLRLGQGSYNEQFF; CDR3nt: TGTGCCAGCAGCTTACGTTTGGGACAGGGGTCCTACAATGAGCAGTTCTTC; v_gene: TRBV7-6; abundance: .; d_gene: TRBD1; j_gene: TRBJ2-1
CDR3aa: CASSPGAGRYNEQFF; CDR3nt: TGTGCCAGCAGTCCTGGAGCGGGGAGATACAATGAGCAGTTCTTC; v_gene: TRBV28; abundance: .; d_gene: TRBD2; j_gene: TRBJ2-1
CDR3aa: CASSPDRGTGEGTEAFF; CDR3nt: TGCGCCAGCAGCCCAGATCGAGGGACAGGGGAGGGGACTGAAGCTTTCTTT; v_gene: TRBV5-1; abundance: few; d_gene: TRBD1; j_gene: TRBJ1-1
CDR3aa: CASSQASGSNQPQHF; CDR3nt: TGCGCCAGCAGCCAAGCTTCAGGGAGCAATCAGCCCCAGCATTTT; v_gene: TRBV4-1; abundance: few; d_gene: .; j_gene: TRBJ1-5
CDR3aa: CAISELRGTEAFF; CDR3nt: TGTGCCATCAGTGAATTGCGGGGGACTGAAGCTTTCTTT; v_gene: TRBV10-3; abundance: .; d_gene: .; j_gene: TRBJ1-1
CDR3aa: CASSLTSGGTTDTQYF; CDR3nt: TGCGCCAGCAGCTTAACTAGCGGGGGGACCACAGATACGCAGTATTTT; v_gene: TRBV5-1; abundance: .; d_gene: TRBD2; j_gene: TRBJ2-3
CDR3aa: CASSKGQIQETQYF; CDR3nt: TGTGCCAGCTCTAAGGGGCAGATTCAAGAGACCCAGTACTTC; v_gene: TRBV2; abundance: once; d_gene: .; j_gene: TRBJ2-5
CDR3aa: CASSVAPDRGGAFF; CDR3nt: TGTGCCAGCAGCGTAGCGCCTGACAGGGGGGGAGCTTTCTTT; v_gene: TRBV9; abundance: .; d_gene: TRBD1; j_gene: TRBJ1-1
CDR3aa: CASSPTGQGGVGEQYF; CDR3nt: TGTGCCAGCAGCCCAACCGGACAGGGTGGAGTCGGCGAGCAGTACTTC; v_gene: TRBV9; abundance: once; d_gene: TRBD1; j_gene: TRBJ2-7